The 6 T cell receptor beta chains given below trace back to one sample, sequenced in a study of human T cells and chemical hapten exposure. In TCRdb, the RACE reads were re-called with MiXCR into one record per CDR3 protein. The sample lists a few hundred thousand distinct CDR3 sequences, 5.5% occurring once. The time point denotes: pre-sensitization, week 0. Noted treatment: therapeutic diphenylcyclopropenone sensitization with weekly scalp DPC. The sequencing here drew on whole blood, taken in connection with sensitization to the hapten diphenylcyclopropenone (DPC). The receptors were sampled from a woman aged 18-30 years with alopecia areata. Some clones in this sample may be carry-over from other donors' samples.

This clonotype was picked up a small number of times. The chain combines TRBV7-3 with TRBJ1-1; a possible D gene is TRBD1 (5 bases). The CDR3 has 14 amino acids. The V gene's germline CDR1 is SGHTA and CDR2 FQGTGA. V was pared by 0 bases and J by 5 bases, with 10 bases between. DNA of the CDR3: TGTGCCAGCAGCTTAACTCCAGGGTCTACTGAAGCTTTCTTT. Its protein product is CASSLTPGSTEAFF.

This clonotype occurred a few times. CDR3 sequence: CASSPTGPMNTEAFF. Here the CDR3 DNA reads TGCGCCAGCAGCCCGACAGGGCCCATGAACACTGAAGCTTTCTTT. The rearrangement joins TRBV4-1 to TRBJ1-1; TRBD1 matches 7 bases. The CDR3 runs to 15 residues. J lost 0 bases, V lost 4 bases, and 5 bases had no gene match. The germline V gene encodes CDR1 MGHRA and CDR2 YSYEKL.

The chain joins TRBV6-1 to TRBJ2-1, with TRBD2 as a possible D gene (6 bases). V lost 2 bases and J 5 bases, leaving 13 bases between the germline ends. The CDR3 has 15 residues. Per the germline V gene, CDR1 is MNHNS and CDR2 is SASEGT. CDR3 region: CASSEHSGGDNEQFF. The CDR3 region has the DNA TGTGCCAGCAGTGAACATTCTGGAGGGGACAATGAGCAGTTCTTC.

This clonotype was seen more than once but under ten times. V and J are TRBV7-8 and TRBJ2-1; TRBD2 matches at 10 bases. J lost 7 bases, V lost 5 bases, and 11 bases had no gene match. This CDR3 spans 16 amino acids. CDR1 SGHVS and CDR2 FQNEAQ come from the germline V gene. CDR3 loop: CASSPHTAGGVNEQFF. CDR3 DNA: TGTGCCAGCAGCCCCCACACAGCGGGGGGGGTAAATGAGCAGTTCTTC.

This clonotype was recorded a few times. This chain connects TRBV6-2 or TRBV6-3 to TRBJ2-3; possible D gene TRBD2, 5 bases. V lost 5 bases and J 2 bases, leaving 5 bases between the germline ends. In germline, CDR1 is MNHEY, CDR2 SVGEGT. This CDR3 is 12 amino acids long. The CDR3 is CASSDYTDTQYF. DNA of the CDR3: TGTGCCAGCAGTGACTACACAGATACGCAGTATTTT.

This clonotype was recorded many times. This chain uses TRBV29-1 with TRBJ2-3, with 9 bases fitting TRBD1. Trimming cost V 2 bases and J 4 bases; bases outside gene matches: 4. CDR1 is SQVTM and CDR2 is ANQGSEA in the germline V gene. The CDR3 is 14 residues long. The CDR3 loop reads CSVETGGLPDTQYF. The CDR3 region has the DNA TGCAGCGTTGAAACAGGGGGCCTCCCAGATACGCAGTATTTT.